The T cell receptor beta chain described here comes from a study of blood T cell repertoires in COVID-19. Background on the study: PBMCs, B-cell-depleted T cells, or T cells were the source of the cDNA or gDNA that made up the material.

Unmatched junction bases numbered 7, after V lost 5 bases and J lost 7 bases. The CDR3 runs to 14 residues. CDR1 SGHNT and CDR2 YENEEA come from the germline V gene. Using immunoSEQ multiplex PCR, the repertoire was profiled, and TCRdb retains in-frame clones only, with some absent. The sample lists about 320,000 clones, about 89% occurring once. What was sequenced was peripheral blood. The rearrangement uses TRBV11-3 and TRBJ2-2; 7 bases match TRBD1. The receptor was derived from a man aged 18 to 29 who had recovered from COVID-19. The CDR3 coding sequence is TGTGCCAGCAGCGCTGACAGGGCCAGCGGGGAGCTGTTTTTT. Translating it yields CASSADRASGELFF.